This T cell receptor beta chain was observed in a study of blood T cell repertoires in COVID-19. The overall study: Samples of COVID-19 (acute and convalescent) were obtained from the United States, Italy and Spain. PBMCs, B-cell-depleted T cells, or T cells were the source of the cDNA or gDNA that made up the material.

This clone was counted only a few times. Per the original methods: Cell counts per sample came from amplifying reference gene primers. The repertoire was sequenced with immunoSEQ multiplex PCR; TCRdb's copy has only in-frame clones and lacks some. The DNA was the basis for D and trimming; V, J and clone size are from that table. The profile shows over 130,000 clones, about 81% of them singletons. V lost 3 bases and J lost 1; bases outside the gene matches: 7. Germline lookup yields CDR1 KGHDR and CDR2 SFDVKD. The CDR3 runs 17 residues. Sequencing input: peripheral blood. The receptor comes from a woman of 80 years or more with acute or convalescent COVID-19. The V call is TRBV24-1, the J call TRBJ2-2; 7 bases align to TRBD2. The CDR3 DNA sequence: TGTGCCACCAGTGATAGGTGGGCGGGGGAGAACACCGGGGAGCTGTTTTTT. Amino acids: CATSDRWAGENTGELFF.